These 14 T cell receptor beta chains were sequenced from one sample in a study of blood T cell repertoires in COVID-19. This table comes from immunoSEQ multiplex PCR, and its TCRdb copy is limited to in-frame clones, with some not included. The sample yields approximately 100,000 clones, 85% to 90% seen once. Input material: peripheral blood. The origin of the receptors is a human donor with acute or convalescent COVID-19. The donor label of this sample is uncertain.

This clone was picked up a small number of times. CDR3 DNA: TGTGCCAGCAGCAAAGCCGACAGGTTCTATGGCTACACCTTC. It translates to CASSKADRFYGYTF. J is TRBJ1-2 and V is TRBV28; TRBD1 is a possible D gene (6 bases). The CDR3 is made up of 14 amino acids. Germline CDR1 MDHEN, CDR2 SYDVKM. Trimming removed 6 bases at V and 4 bases at J, with 15 bases between.

The rearrangement joins TRBV7-3 to TRBJ2-1, with 10 bases aligning to TRBD2. V shed 5 bases and J 6 bases; nucleotides not matched to a gene: 7. The CDR3 runs 15 residues. Per the germline V gene, CDR1 is SGHTA and CDR2 is FQGTGA. This CDR3 reads CASSPSGRASNEQFF. The CDR3 nucleotides are TGTGCCAGCAGCCCCAGCGGGAGGGCCTCCAATGAGCAGTTCTTC.

The V call is TRBV2, the J call TRBJ2-3; the D is unclear. Germline V CDR1 and CDR2: SNHLY, FYNNEI. This CDR3 contains 12 residues. V lost 6 bases, J lost 6 bases, and 10 bases lay in between. The CDR3 reads CASRAEADTQYF. Written as DNA, the CDR3 is TGTGCCAGCAGAGCTGAGGCGGATACGCAGTATTTT.

The chain has TRBV6-1 and TRBJ2-1, with TRBD1 matching over 7 bases. Trimming at V came to 5 bases and at J to 9 bases, leaving 7 bases not matched to a gene. This CDR3 has 13 amino acids. Germline CDR1 and CDR2: MNHNS and SASEGT. The CDR3 reads CASSPTGSGEQFF. In DNA form, the CDR3 reads TGTGCCAGCAGTCCGACAGGGTCCGGTGAGCAGTTCTTC.

A word on this clone: In the same sample, other DNA sequences code for this CDR3. This chain links TRBV5-8 with TRBJ2-1; TRBD2 matches at 9 bases. The germline CDR1 and CDR2 sequences are SGHTS and YDEGEE. Trimming cost V 2 bases and J 0 bases; bases outside gene matches: 0. The CDR3 spans 15 residues. This chain's CDR3 is CASSFSGSSYNEQFF. The CDR3 DNA follows: TGTGCCAGCAGCTTTAGCGGGAGCTCCTACAATGAGCAGTTCTTC.

The chain has TRBV19 and TRBJ2-7; 8 nucleotides agree with TRBD1. Germline V gene data show CDR1 as LNHDA and CDR2 as SQIVND (reference sequence). The CDR3 has 15 amino acids. V lost 1 base to trimming and J lost 5 bases; unmatched junction nucleotides: 7. CDR3 sequence reads: CASSIAFGQGHEQYF. Here the CDR3 DNA reads TGTGCCAGTAGTATAGCCTTCGGACAGGGCCACGAGCAGTACTTC.

The rearrangement links TRBV9 to TRBJ2-1; 8 positions agree with TRBD2. V dropped 0 bases and J dropped 2; count of bases not matched to a gene: 4. The CDR3 covers 16 residues. CDR1 is SGDLS, CDR2 YYNGEE, per germline. The CDR3 sequence: CASSVAGGGTYNEQFF. The CDR3 nucleotides are TGTGCCAGCAGCGTAGCGGGAGGGGGAACCTACAATGAGCAGTTCTTC. The whole variable domain, filled in from reference TRBV9 and TRBJ2-1, reads DSGVTQTPKHLITATGQRVTLRCSPRSGDLSVYWYQQSLDQGLQFLIQYYNGEERAKGNILERFSAQQFPDLHSELNLSSLELGDSALYFCASSVAGGGTYNEQFFGPGTRLTVL.

This sequence joins TRBV5-1 and TRBJ2-3; a possible D gene is TRBD2 (5 bases). CDR1 and CDR2 from the germline V gene are SGHRS and YFSETQ. The germline V and J ends were trimmed by 2 bases and 8 bases, with 15 bases remaining between them. The CDR3 is 14 amino acids. CDR3 sequence: CASSFATLDGTQYF. CDR3 nucleotide sequence: TGCGCCAGCAGCTTCGCCACACTAGACGGTACGCAGTATTTT.

This clone was recorded only once. The chain uses TRBV7-9 and TRBJ1-5; D is perhaps TRBD1 (6 bases). This CDR3 has 15 residues. Trimming cost V 1 base and J 0 bases, with 7 bases left between them. Germline CDR1 and CDR2: SEHNR and FQNEAQ (reference sequence). Here the CDR3 reads CASSLGTVSNQPQHF. CDR3 in DNA: TGTGCCAGCAGCTTAGGGACAGTTAGCAATCAGCCCCAGCATTTT. The variable domain in full, completed from reference TRBV7-9 and TRBJ1-5, reads DTGVSQNPRHKITKRGQNVTFRCDPISEHNRLYWYRQTLGQGPEFLTYFQNEAQLEKSRLLSDRFSAERPKGSFSTLEIQRTEQGDSAMYLCASSLGTVSNQPQHFGDGTRLSIL.

The genes are TRBV24-1 and TRBJ2-3; no clear D. CDR1 and CDR2 from the germline V gene are KGHDR and SFDVKD. The CDR3 runs 13 residues. The ends were cut back, 5 bases at V and 6 bases at J, with 11 bases in the middle. CDR3 nucleotide sequence: TGTGCCACCAGTGGGTCCCAGAGGGATACGCAGTATTTT. Its protein is CATSGSQRDTQYF.

The rearrangement uses TRBV11-3 and TRBJ2-3; 8 bases line up with TRBD2. V gave up 5 bases and J gave up 2 bases; unmatched junction bases: 6. The CDR3 is made up of 15 amino acids. Germline CDR1 and CDR2: SGHNT and YENEEA. CDR3 in amino acids: CASSPDSGATDTQYF. In nucleotides, the CDR3 is TGTGCCAGCAGCCCCGATAGCGGGGCCACAGATACGCAGTATTTT.

This chain links TRBV29-1 with TRBJ2-7; 8 bases line up with TRBD1. The CDR3 has 14 residues. Germline V gives CDR1 SQVTM, CDR2 ANQGSEA. V lost 4 bases and J lost 3; bases outside the gene matches: 8. In nucleotides, the CDR3 is TGCAGCGTTGGATTTCAGGGGGCAATCTACGAGCAGTACTTC. It encodes CSVGFQGAIYEQYF.

The DNA of the CDR3 is TGTGCCAGCAGTTACGGACTAGCTGCCAACACCGGGGAGCTGTTTTTT. It translates to CASSYGLAANTGELFF. The chain carries TRBV6-5 and TRBJ2-2; TRBD2 matches at 8 bases. Unmatched junction bases numbered 4, after V lost 2 bases and J lost 2 bases. The CDR3 totals 16 residues. Germline CDR1 and CDR2: MNHEY and SVGAGI.

The chain has TRBV29-1 and TRBJ2-5; perhaps TRBD2 as D (5 bases). This CDR3 is built from 12 residues. CDR1 and CDR2 from the germline V gene are SQVTM and ANQGSEA. V was pared by 4 bases and J by 7 bases, with 13 bases between. In nucleotides, the CDR3 is TGCAGCGTTGCCGCCGGGGATGGGACCCAGTACTTC. It yields the protein CSVAAGDGTQYF.